This T cell receptor (beta chain) was sequenced in a study of T cells after yellow fever vaccination. Trimming at V came to 5 bases and at J to 3 bases, leaving 6 bases not matched to a gene. The CDR3 totals 16 residues. Germline lookup yields CDR1 LNHDA and CDR2 SQIVND (reference sequence). Study observations and caveats: The CD4 compartment and the CD8 compartment contained a small share of clonotypes in common. The secondary response peaked faster, at day 5 versus 15, but was weaker. Once the booster was given, most primary-vaccination clones reappeared, at about 96% for CD4 and over 85% for CD8.

Details on this clonotype: Its specificity is not known.

They built TCR cDNA with 5'RACE template switching, a step that put in a universal primer site and UMIs. TCRdb re-analysed the 5' RACE reads in MiXCR, keeping a single row per CDR3 protein. Of approximately 130,000 distinct CDR3 sequences listed, around 15% are singletons. The chain employs TRBV19 and TRBJ2-4; 11 bases are a match to TRBD1. Here the sequenced sample was CD8+ T cells sorted from PBMCs, taken 5 days after the yellow fever booster vaccination. The sequence came from a man aged 18 to 30 who received the YFV17D yellow fever vaccine. CDR3 bases: TGTGCCAGTAGTCCCCGGACAGGGGGCGTCAAAAACATTCAGTACTTC. Encoded protein: CASSPRTGGVKNIQYF.